This TCR beta chain came from a study of cytomegalovirus exposure and HLA in healthy donors. Vbeta (60) and Jbeta (13) primers were used in the PCR. Libraries were prepared by immunoSEQ multiplex PCR; TCRdb keeps only in-frame clonotypes and omits some of them. The table has around 140,000 clones, roughly 80% seen once. This sequence was found in a man aged 35-49 years in good health and CMV-seronegative. Sequenced: PBMCs.

CDR3 amino acids: CASSDSSGADTGELFF. In DNA form, the CDR3 reads TGTGCCAGCAGTGACTCTAGCGGGGCTGACACCGGGGAGCTGTTTTTT. This rearrangement joins TRBV6-4 to TRBJ2-2; TRBD2 aligns across 8 bases. This CDR3 has 16 amino acids. CDR1 MRHNA and CDR2 SNTAGT come from the germline V gene. The V gene end was trimmed by 0 bases and the J gene end by 3 bases; junction bases not matched to a gene: 3.